This is a list of T cell receptor beta chains from one sample in a study of blood T cell repertoires in COVID-19. Here immunoSEQ multiplex PCR was the method, and the copy in TCRdb shows in-frame clones only, minus some. The top ten hold 5% to 6.5% of the sample, which has fewer than 75,000 clones, roughly 79% seen once. The sequencing input was peripheral blood. The receptors stem from a woman aged 55-69 years with acute or convalescent COVID-19. Both conserved end residues are part of each CDR3. The D gene is left open where the match is weak. The listing skips clone size in some rows; elsewhere it reads once, few, many or a size class.

CDR3 DNA,CDR3 protein,V gene,J gene,D gene,clone size
TGTGCCAGCAGCCAAGATTACAGGGGGCTGGGCGAGCAGTACTTC,CASSQDYRGLGEQYF,TRBV3-1/TRBV3-2,TRBJ2-7,TRBD1,.
TGTGCCAGTAGTATAGCTACAGTCATGAACACTGAAGCTTTCTTT,CASSIATVMNTEAFF,TRBV19,TRBJ1-1,.,.
TGCGCCAGCAGCCCTCCCGGGACTAGCGTCTATTTT,CASSPPGTSVYF,TRBV5-1,TRBJ2-3,TRBD2,once
TGTGCCAGCAGCTCGCCAGGGGGCAGTTATAGCAATCAGCCCCAGCATTTT,CASSSPGGSYSNQPQHF,TRBV7-8,TRBJ1-5,TRBD1,once
TGTGCCAGCAGCGTACTCCAGGACACAGATACGCAGTATTTT,CASSVLQDTDTQYF,TRBV9,TRBJ2-3,.,.
TGTGCCAGCAGCTTGGTCCAGCGGGGCGACAGCACAGATACGCAGTATTTT,CASSLVQRGDSTDTQYF,TRBV5-6,TRBJ2-3,TRBD2,.
TGTGCCAGCAGTAGCGGGGGGGCCGAAGATACGCAGTATTTT,CASSSGGAEDTQYF,TRBV6-5,TRBJ2-3,TRBD2,.
TGTGCCAGCAGCTTAGGGATACAGGGGTCCCACTATGGCTACACCTTC,CASSLGIQGSHYGYTF,TRBV7-9,TRBJ1-2,TRBD1,.
TGTGCCAGCAGCTTAAACAGGGGGGGTAATTCACCCCTCCACTTT,CASSLNRGGNSPLHF,TRBV7-3,TRBJ1-6,TRBD1,.
TGTGCCAGCAGCTACAGGGGGCGAAACACTGAAGCTTTCTTT,CASSYRGRNTEAFF,TRBV5-6,TRBJ1-1,TRBD1,.
TGTGCTAGTGGTAGACACCTGAACACTGAAGCTTTCTTT,CASGRHLNTEAFF,TRBV12-5,TRBJ1-1,.,once
TGTGCCAGCAGCTTGGAGGTCGATCAGCCCCAGCATTTT,CASSLEVDQPQHF,TRBV11-2,TRBJ1-5,.,.
TGCGCCAGCTCCGTACTCAGGGAGAACACTGAAGCTTTCTTT,CASSVLRENTEAFF,TRBV10-1,TRBJ1-1,.,once
TGTGCCAGCAGTTTTAGGACAGGGACCTACTACGAGCAGTACTTC,CASSFRTGTYYEQYF,TRBV27,TRBJ2-7,TRBD1,.
TGTGCCAGCAGTATAGCGGGGGGAGGAGCAGATACGCAGTATTTT,CASSIAGGGADTQYF,TRBV7-3,TRBJ2-3,TRBD2,.
TGTGCCAGCATCCTGACAGGGGCCCTCCTCCTGACTTTC,CASILTGALLLTF,TRBV12-3/TRBV12-4,TRBJ2-6,TRBD1,.
TGTGCCAGCAGCTGGGGCAGCTCCTACGAGCAGTACTTC,CASSWGSSYEQYF,TRBV11-2,TRBJ2-7,.,.
TGTGCCACGGGGGGGATGAACACTGAAGCTTTCTTT,CATGGMNTEAFF,TRBV10-3,TRBJ1-1,.,.
TGTGCCAGCAGCCAAGGGGACTCTCGGGGCAATCAGCCCCAGCATTTT,CASSQGDSRGNQPQHF,TRBV3-1/TRBV3-2,TRBJ1-5,.,.
TGTGCCAGCAGCCACCGGGACAGGGAGTACGAGCAGTACTTC,CASSHRDREYEQYF,TRBV5-8,TRBJ2-7,TRBD1,.
TGTGCCAGCAGCTTCACTAGCGGAGAAGGATACGAGCAGTACTTC,CASSFTSGEGYEQYF,TRBV13,TRBJ2-7,TRBD2,.
TGTGCCAGCAGCGCGTATGGGGGGGACGAGCAGTACTTC,CASSAYGGDEQYF,TRBV9,TRBJ2-7,TRBD2,many
TGTGCCAGCAATCCGGACAGCGCACCCAGCTATGGCTACACCTTC,CASNPDSAPSYGYTF,TRBV19,TRBJ1-2,.,.
TGTGCCAGCTCACCCCCTTTTGCCGGGACAGATCTTAATAGCAATCAGCCCCAGCATTTT,CASSPPFAGTDLNSNQPQHF,TRBV18,TRBJ1-5,TRBD1,.
TGCGCCAGCAGCTTGGCCGACAGAACCAGCACAGATACGCAGTATTTT,CASSLADRTSTDTQYF,TRBV5-1,TRBJ2-3,.,.
TGTGCCAGCAGCCCCCACGGGGGGGGATACAATGAGCAGTTCTTC,CASSPHGGGYNEQFF,TRBV6-5,TRBJ2-1,TRBD2,few